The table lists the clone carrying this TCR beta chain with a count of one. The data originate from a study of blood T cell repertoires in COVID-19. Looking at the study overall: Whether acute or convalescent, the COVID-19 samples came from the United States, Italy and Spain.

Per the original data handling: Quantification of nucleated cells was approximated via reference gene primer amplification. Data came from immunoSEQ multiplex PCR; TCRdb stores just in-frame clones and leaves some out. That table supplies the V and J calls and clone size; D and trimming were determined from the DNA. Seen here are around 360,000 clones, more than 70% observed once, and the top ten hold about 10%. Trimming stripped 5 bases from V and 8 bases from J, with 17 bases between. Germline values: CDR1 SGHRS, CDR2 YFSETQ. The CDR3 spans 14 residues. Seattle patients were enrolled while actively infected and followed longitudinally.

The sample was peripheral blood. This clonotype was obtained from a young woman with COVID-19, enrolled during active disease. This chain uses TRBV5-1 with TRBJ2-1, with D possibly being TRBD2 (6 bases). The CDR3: CASRGGIRWDEQFF. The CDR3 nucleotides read TGCGCCAGCAGAGGAGGGATCCGGTGGGATGAGCAGTTCTTC. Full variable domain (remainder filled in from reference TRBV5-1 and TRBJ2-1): KAGVTQTPRYLIKTRGQQVTLSCSPISGHRSVSWYQQTPGQGLQFLFEYFSETQRNKGNFPGRFSGRQFSNSRSEMNVSTLELGDSALYLCASRGGIRWDEQFFGPGTRLTVL.